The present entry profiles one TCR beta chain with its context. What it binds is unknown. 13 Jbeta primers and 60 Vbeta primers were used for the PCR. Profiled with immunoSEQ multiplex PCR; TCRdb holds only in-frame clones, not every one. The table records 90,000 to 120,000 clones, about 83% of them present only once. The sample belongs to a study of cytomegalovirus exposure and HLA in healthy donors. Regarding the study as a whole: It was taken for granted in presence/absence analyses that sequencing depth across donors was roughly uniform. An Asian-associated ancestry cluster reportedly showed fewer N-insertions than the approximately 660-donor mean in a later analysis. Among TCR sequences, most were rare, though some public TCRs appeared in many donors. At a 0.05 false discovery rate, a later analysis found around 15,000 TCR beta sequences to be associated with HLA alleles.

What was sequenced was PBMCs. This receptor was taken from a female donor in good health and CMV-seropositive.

The CDR3 protein is CASSPRVGNTIYF. CDR3 DNA: TGTGCCAGCAGTCCCAGGGTTGGAAACACCATATATTTT. V gene TRBV2 combines with J gene TRBJ1-3, with D perhaps matching TRBD1 (5 bases). Germline V gives CDR1 SNHLY, CDR2 FYNNEI. The CDR3 contains 13 residues. V was trimmed by 5 bases and J by 3 bases, leaving 8 bases between them.